These T cell receptor beta chains were read from a single sample in a study of blood T cell repertoires in COVID-19. Profiling relied on immunoSEQ multiplex PCR, and the TCRdb table lists in-frame clones only, not all of them. The sample consists of 150,000 to 200,000 clones, approximately 84% of them appearing once. The specimen was PBMCs or T cells enriched from blood (not recorded which). The source is a human donor with acute COVID-19. The donor label of this sample is uncertain. CDR3s include the opening cysteine and the closing phenylalanine or tryptophan. A D gene is named only where the DNA matches it firmly. Expanded clones get a size class; other rows say once, few or many, or leave the size out.

size | D | J | V | DNA | CDR3
. | . | TRBJ2-4 | TRBV30 | TGTGCCTGGAGTCCAGGGGCTAGGAACATTCAGTACTTC | CAWSPGARNIQYF
. | TRBD1 | TRBJ1-2 | TRBV30 | TGTGCCTGGAGTCGGTCCCAGGGGGCGCAAGGCTACACCTTC | CAWSRSQGAQGYTF
once | TRBD2 | TRBJ2-7 | TRBV7-2 | TGTGCCAGCAGCTTAGTCGCTAGCGGGGCACCATCCTACGAGCAGTACTTC | CASSLVASGAPSYEQYF
. | TRBD2 | TRBJ2-3 | TRBV24-1 | TGTGCCACCAGTGATCCGGGGACTAGCGGGGGACAAGATACGCAGTATTTT | CATSDPGTSGGQDTQYF
. | TRBD2 | TRBJ2-2 | TRBV18 | TGTGCCAGCCTAGCGGGACTGAACACCGGGGAGCTGTTTTTT | CASLAGLNTGELFF
few | TRBD1 | TRBJ1-5 | TRBV7-8 | TGTGCCAGCAGCTCGAAGGACAGGGCGAGTAATCAGCCCCAGCATTTT | CASSSKDRASNQPQHF
. | . | TRBJ2-3 | TRBV7-2 | TGTGCCAGCACCCTAGAATCGGGGGGCAACACAGATACGCAGTATTTT | CASTLESGGNTDTQYF
. | TRBD1 | TRBJ1-6 | TRBV4-1 | TGCGCCAGCAGCGGGACAGGGACCAATTCACCCCTCCACTTT | CASSGTGTNSPLHF
. | TRBD1 | TRBJ1-2 | TRBV7-9 | TGTGCCAGCAGCTTAATGGGACAGGGGGGCGATGGCTACACCTTC | CASSLMGQGGDGYTF
. | . | TRBJ1-5 | TRBV9 | TGTGCCAGCAGCGTAGTACCGAGCGATCAGCCCCAGCATTTT | CASSVVPSDQPQHF
. | . | TRBJ1-1 | TRBV21-1 | TGTGCCGGCCACAGCCACACTGAAGCTTTCTTT | CAGHSHTEAFF
. | . | TRBJ1-1 | TRBV9 | TGTGCCAGCAGCCCTGGGGGGGGGAACACTGAAGCTTTCTTT | CASSPGGGNTEAFF
. | . | TRBJ2-7 | TRBV6-5 | TGTGCCAGCAGTTACTCGGCTTCCTACGAGCAGTACTTC | CASSYSASYEQYF
. | TRBD2 | TRBJ2-5 | TRBV30 | TGTGCCTGGAGTTTGGGACTAGCGATGCCTCAAGAGACCCAGTACTTC | CAWSLGLAMPQETQYF
. | TRBD1 | TRBJ1-1 | TRBV7-8 | TGTGCCAGCACCTTCTCCAGAGGGGGCAACAGGGGGCTGGAAGCTTTCTTT | CASTFSRGGNRGLEAFF
. | . | TRBJ2-3 | TRBV4-3 | TGCGCCAGCAGCCCCAATGTTCGGGGGAGCACAGATACGCAGTATTTT | CASSPNVRGSTDTQYF
. | . | TRBJ1-2 | TRBV29-1 | TGCAGCGTTCGGGCAGGACTTTATGGCTACACCTTC | CSVRAGLYGYTF
. | TRBD1 | TRBJ1-6 | TRBV3-1/TRBV3-2 | TGTGCCAGCAGCCAAGGGACAGGGGGTTCACCCCTCCACTTT | CASSQGTGGSPLHF
once | TRBD1 | TRBJ2-6 | TRBV6-1 | TGTGCCAGCAGTGAAAAGGGGGCAGGGGCCAACGTCCTGACTTTC | CASSEKGAGANVLTF
. | . | TRBJ2-5 | TRBV7-2 | TGTGCCAGCAGCTTAGCAGGGGGTGGAGAGACCCAGTACTTC | CASSLAGGGETQYF